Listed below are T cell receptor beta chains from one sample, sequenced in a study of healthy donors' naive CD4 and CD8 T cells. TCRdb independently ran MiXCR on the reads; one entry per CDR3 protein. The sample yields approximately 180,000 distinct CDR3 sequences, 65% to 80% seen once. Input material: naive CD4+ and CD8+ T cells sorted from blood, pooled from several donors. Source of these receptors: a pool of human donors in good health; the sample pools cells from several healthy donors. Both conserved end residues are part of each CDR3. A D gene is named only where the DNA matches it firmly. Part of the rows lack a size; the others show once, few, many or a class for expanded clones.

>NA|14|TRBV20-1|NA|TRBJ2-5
TGCAGTGCTTTCGTTGGGAGTCGGCAAGGGACCCAGTACTTC
CSAFVGSRQGTQYF
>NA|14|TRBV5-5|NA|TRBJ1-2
TGTGCCAGCTGGAACGGATTCCCTAACTATGGCTACACCTTC
CASWNGFPNYGYTF
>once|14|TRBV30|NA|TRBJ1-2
TGTGCCTGGAGTTCGGGTGGCCAGGCGGGTGGCTACACCTTC
CAWSSGGQAGGYTF
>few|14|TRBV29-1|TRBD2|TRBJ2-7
TGCAGCGTTGAAACTAGCGGGTCAGCCTACGAGCAGTACTTC
CSVETSGSAYEQYF
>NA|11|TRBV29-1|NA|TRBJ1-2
TGCAGCGTCATGTCCGGCTATGGCTACACCTTC
CSVMSGYGYTF
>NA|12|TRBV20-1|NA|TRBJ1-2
TGCAGTGCCAGAGGTGGGATTTATGGCTACACCTTC
CSARGGIYGYTF
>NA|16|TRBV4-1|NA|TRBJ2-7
TGCGCCAGCAGCCGACCTCCGAGCAGCGGAGTGTACGAGCAGTACTTC
CASSRPPSSGVYEQYF
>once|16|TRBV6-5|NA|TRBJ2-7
TGTGCCAGCAGTATCCTCGGGCCGGTGGGAACCTACGAGCAGTACTTC
CASSILGPVGTYEQYF
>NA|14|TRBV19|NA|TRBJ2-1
TGTGCCAGTAGTATAGATGTAAGCTACAATGAGCAGTTCTTC
CASSIDVSYNEQFF
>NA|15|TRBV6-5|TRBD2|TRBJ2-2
TGTGCCAGCAGTTATGAGCGGGGGAACACCGGGGAGCTGTTTTTT
CASSYERGNTGELFF
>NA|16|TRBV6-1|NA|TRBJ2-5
TGTGCCAGCAGTGAATTTGGGGGAACGGGAGAAGAGACCCAGTACTTC
CASSEFGGTGEETQYF
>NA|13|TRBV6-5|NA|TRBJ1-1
TGTGCCAGCAGTTGGACGGCGAACACTGAAGCTTTCTTT
CASSWTANTEAFF
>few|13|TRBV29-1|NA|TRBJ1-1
TGCAGCGTTGAAGATGGGACGAACACTGAAGCTTTCTTT
CSVEDGTNTEAFF
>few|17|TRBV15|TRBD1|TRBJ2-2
TGTGCCACCAGCAGAGAAGGAGGGACAGGGTCCACCGGGGAGCTGTTTTTT
CATSREGGTGSTGELFF
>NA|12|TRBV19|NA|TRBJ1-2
TGTGCCAGTAGTACAGGCCGCGGTGGCTACACCTTC
CASSTGRGGYTF
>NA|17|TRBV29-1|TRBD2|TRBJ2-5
TGCAGCGTTGAAGATGTGCTAGCGGGAGCTGGGTGGGGGACCCAGTACTTC
CSVEDVLAGAGWGTQYF
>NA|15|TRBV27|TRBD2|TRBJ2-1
TGTGCCAGCAGTCTAGCGGTCGGCGGTTATTTCGAGCAGTTCTTC
CASSLAVGGYFEQFF
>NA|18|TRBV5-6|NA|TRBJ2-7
TGTGCCAGCAGCTTGGCCAGCCCAGGAGAAGTGTCATCCTACGAGCAGTACTTC
CASSLASPGEVSSYEQYF
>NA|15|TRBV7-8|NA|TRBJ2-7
TGTGCCAGCAGCTCGATCCCCAGGGGAACCTACGAGCAGTACTTC
CASSSIPRGTYEQYF
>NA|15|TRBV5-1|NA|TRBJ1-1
TGCGCCAGCAGCTTTGTGACAGGACGGAACACTGAAGCTTTCTTT
CASSFVTGRNTEAFF
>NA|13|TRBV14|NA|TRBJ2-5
TGTGCCAGCAGCCAATACATGCAAGAGACCCAGTACTTC
CASSQYMQETQYF
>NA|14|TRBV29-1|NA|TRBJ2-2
TGCAGCGTCTCGCGGGGCGACAACACCGGGGAGCTGTTTTTT
CSVSRGDNTGELFF
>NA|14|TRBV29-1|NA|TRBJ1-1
TGCAGCGTTGAAGTGGCTACCAGGAACACTGAAGCTTTCTTT
CSVEVATRNTEAFF
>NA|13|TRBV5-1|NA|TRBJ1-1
TGCGCCAGCAGATATCAGGAGAACACTGAAGCTTTCTTT
CASRYQENTEAFF
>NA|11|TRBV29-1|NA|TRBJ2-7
TGCAGCGTTAGGGGCTCCTACGAGCAGTACTTC
CSVRGSYEQYF
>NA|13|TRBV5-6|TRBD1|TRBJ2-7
TGTGCCAGCAGCCCGGGACAGTACTACGAGCAGTACTTC
CASSPGQYYEQYF
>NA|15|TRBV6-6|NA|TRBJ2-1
TGTGCCAGCAGCCCCGGGGGTCCCTCCTACAATGAGCAGTTCTTC
CASSPGGPSYNEQFF
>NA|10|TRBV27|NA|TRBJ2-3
TGTGCCAGCAGTGGCGATACGCAGTATTTT
CASSGDTQYF
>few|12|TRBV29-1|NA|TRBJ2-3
TGCAGCGTTGAACCGGGCGCGGATACGCAGTATTTT
CSVEPGADTQYF
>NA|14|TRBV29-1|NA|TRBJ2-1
TGCAGCCTTACCCCCACGGGACGATCGGATGAGCAGTTCTTC
CSLTPTGRSDEQFF
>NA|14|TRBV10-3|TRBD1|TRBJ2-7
TGTGCCACCGGACAGGGGTCCAGCTCCTACGAGCAGTACTTC
CATGQGSSSYEQYF
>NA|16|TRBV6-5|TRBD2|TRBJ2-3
TGTGCCAGCAGTTACCTGACTAGCGGATACACAGATACGCAGTATTTT
CASSYLTSGYTDTQYF
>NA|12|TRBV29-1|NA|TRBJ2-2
TGCAGCGTCATAGGGACTGCCGGGGAGCTGTTTTTT
CSVIGTAGELFF
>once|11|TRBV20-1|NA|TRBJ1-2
TGCAGTGCTAGTTATGTCGGCACCACCTCCTTC
CSASYVGTTSF
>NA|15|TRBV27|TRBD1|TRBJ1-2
TGTGCCAGCAGTTTATCGACAGGGGGTAACTATGGCTACACCTTC
CASSLSTGGNYGYTF
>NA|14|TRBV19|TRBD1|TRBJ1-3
TGTGCCAGTAGTGCGGGGACAGGAGGAAACACCATATATTTT
CASSAGTGGNTIYF
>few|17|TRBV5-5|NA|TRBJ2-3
TGTGCCAGCAGCTTGGCCGGGTTCATCCGCGACACAGATACGCAGTATTTT
CASSLAGFIRDTDTQYF
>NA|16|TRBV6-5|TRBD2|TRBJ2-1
TGTGCCAGCAGGACCCTACTAGCGCGCTCCTACAATGAGCAGTTCTTC
CASRTLLARSYNEQFF
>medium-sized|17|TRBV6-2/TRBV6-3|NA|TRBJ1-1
TGTGCCAGCAGTTACTCGCGGGACTCAGGCATGAACACTGAAGCTTTCTTT
CASSYSRDSGMNTEAFF
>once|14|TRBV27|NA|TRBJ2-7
TGTGCCAGCAGTTTCGCGCTCCCAGCCTACGAGCAGTACTTC
CASSFALPAYEQYF
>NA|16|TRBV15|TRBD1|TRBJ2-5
TGTGCCACCAGCAGCCGAGGGACAGGGGGCGCGGAGACCCAGTACTTC
CATSSRGTGGAETQYF
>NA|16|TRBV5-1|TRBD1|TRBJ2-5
TGCGCCAGCAGCTGGATGGGACAGGGGAGTCTGGAGACCCAGTACTTC
CASSWMGQGSLETQYF
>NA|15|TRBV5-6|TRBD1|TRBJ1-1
TGTGCCAGCAGCTCCCGGACAGGGGGAAACACTGAAGCTTTCTTT
CASSSRTGGNTEAFF
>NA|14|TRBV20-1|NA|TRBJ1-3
TGCAGTGCTAGATCCAGCAGCTCTGGAAACACCATATATTTT
CSARSSSSGNTIYF
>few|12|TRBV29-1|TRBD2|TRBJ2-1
TGCAGCGCGGGACTAGCGCTCAATGAGCAGTTCTTC
CSAGLALNEQFF
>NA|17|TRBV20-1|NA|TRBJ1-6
TGCAGTGCTAGAGACCCGATGGGGGAAGCGGCGAATTCACCCCTCCACTTT
CSARDPMGEAANSPLHF